This T cell receptor beta chain was recovered during a study of control samples from healthy donors and cancer patients. This CDR3 comprises 16 residues. The germline V gene has CDR1 SGHRS and CDR2 YFSETQ. V lost 0 bases, J lost 7 bases, and 17 bases lay in between. The repertoire was sequenced with immunoSEQ multiplex PCR; TCRdb's copy has only in-frame clones and lacks some. The repertoire holds 150,000 to 190,000 clones, with about 93% as singletons. The TCR comes from a man aged 45-60 years in good health. Sequencing was carried out using blood. This chain joins TRBV5-1 and TRBJ2-1, with D perhaps TRBD2 (5 bases). DNA of the CDR3: TGCGCCAGCAGCTTGGTGGGTTCTAGCTCTCGAAATGAGCAGTTCTTC. Translation gives CASSLVGSSSRNEQFF.